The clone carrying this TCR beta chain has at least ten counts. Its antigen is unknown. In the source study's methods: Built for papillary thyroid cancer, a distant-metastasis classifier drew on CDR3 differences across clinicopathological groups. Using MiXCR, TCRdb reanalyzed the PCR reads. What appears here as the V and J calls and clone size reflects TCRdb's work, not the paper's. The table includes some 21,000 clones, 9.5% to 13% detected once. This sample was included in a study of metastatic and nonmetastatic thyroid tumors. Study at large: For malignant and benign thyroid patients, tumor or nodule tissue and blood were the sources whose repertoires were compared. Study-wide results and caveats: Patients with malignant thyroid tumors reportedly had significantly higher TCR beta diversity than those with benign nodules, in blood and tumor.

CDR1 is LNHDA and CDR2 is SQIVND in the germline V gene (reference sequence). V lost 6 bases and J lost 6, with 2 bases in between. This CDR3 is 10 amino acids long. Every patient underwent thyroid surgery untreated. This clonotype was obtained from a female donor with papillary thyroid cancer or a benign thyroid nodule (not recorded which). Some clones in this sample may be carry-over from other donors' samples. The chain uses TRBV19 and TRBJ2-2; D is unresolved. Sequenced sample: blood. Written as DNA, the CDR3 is TGTGCCAGTAGAGCCGGGGAGCTGTTTTTT. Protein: CASRAGELFF.